Listed here is a single TCR beta chain. Germline CDR1 is MNHEY and CDR2 is SMNVEV (reference sequence). V was pared by 11 bases and J by 0 bases, with 13 bases of the junction left unmatched. This CDR3 has 16 residues. These data are taken from a study of blood T cell repertoires in COVID-19. Study-wide background: The United States, Italy and Spain supplied acute and convalescent COVID-19 samples. Nucleic acid was either cDNA or gDNA, and it came from T cells, B-cell-depleted T cells, or PBMCs.

Data came from immunoSEQ multiplex PCR; TCRdb stores just in-frame clones and leaves some out. Among about 480,000 clones, over 75% were seen once, and the ten largest hold 1.5% to 2%. Adults between roughly 18 and 90 years of age took part from under 30 US areas. Recovery among Cohort 3 donors was established by two negative PCRs, clearance, or symptom resolution. The sequenced sample was PBMCs or T cells enriched from blood (not recorded which). The rearrangement uses TRBV27 and TRBJ2-1, with 7 nucleotides matching TRBD2. This sequence was found in a woman in her thirties or forties who had recovered from COVID-19. The CDR3 coding sequence is TGTGCCGTAGGGGAGGGGCGGAGCCGCTCCTACAATGAGCAGTTCTTC. Translated, it gives CAVGEGRSRSYNEQFF.